This entry concerns a single TCR beta chain. Germline values: CDR1 KGHSH, CDR2 LQKENI. The J segment lost 1 base and the V segment lost 5 bases, leaving 8 bases of the junction unmatched. This CDR3 region has 15 residues. These data originate in a study of blood T cell repertoires in COVID-19. Study-level background: The United States, Italy and Spain provided the acute and convalescent COVID-19 samples.

The data were produced by immunoSEQ multiplex PCR, yet TCRdb's version contains in-frame clones alone and is incomplete. The sample has about 16,000 clones, 88% seen once. The genes are TRBV18 and TRBJ2-7; 7 positions match TRBD1. The TCR was taken from a human donor in a cohort sampled during active COVID-19. The specimen was peripheral blood. CDR3 in DNA: TGTGCCAGCTCATCCGGGACAGATCCTTCCTACGAGCAGTACTTC. Translating it yields CASSSGTDPSYEQYF. Together with reference TRBV18 and TRBJ2-7, the CDR3 gives the full variable domain: NAGVMQNPRHLVRRRGQEARLRCSPMKGHSHVYWYRQLPEEGLKFMVYLQKENIIDESGMPKERFSAEFPKEGPSILRIQQVVRGDSAAYFCASSSGTDPSYEQYFGPGTRLTVT.